These 18 T cell receptor beta chains came from one sample sequenced in a study of blood T cell repertoires in COVID-19. Sequencing used immunoSEQ multiplex PCR; TCRdb keeps in-frame clones, though not all of them. Among approximately 100,000 clones listed, 85% to 90% were seen once. Sequencing was carried out using peripheral blood. These receptors all come from a human donor in a cohort sampled during active COVID-19.

The rearrangement uses TRBV27 and TRBJ2-6, with 7 bases identical to TRBD1. The CDR3 consists of 17 residues. V gave up 5 bases and J gave up 2 bases; unmatched junction bases: 9. CDR1 is MNHEY, CDR2 SMNVEV, per germline (reference sequence). The CDR3 sequence: CASSSPGQSPGANVLTF. In DNA form, the CDR3 reads TGTGCCAGCAGTAGCCCGGGACAGTCTCCTGGGGCCAACGTCCTGACTTTC.

The rearrangement uses TRBV5-4 and TRBJ2-7; 10 nucleotides line up with TRBD1. CDR1 SGHNT and CDR2 YYREEE come from the germline V gene (reference sequence). The CDR3 has 15 amino acids. V lost 1 base, J lost 7 bases, and 8 bases stayed unmatched. In DNA, the CDR3 is TGTGCCAGCAGCTTGAGGACAGGGGGGTTGGATGAGCAGTACTTC. Residues: CASSLRTGGLDEQYF.

The rearrangement joins TRBV27 to TRBJ1-1, with D uncertain. The CDR3 runs to 14 residues. Per germline, CDR1 MNHEY and CDR2 SMNVEV (reference sequence). With 8 bases removed from V and 0 bases from J, the gap between germline ends came to 13 bases. CDR3 sequence (DNA): TGTGCCAGCTCGTTCCGACGGGTGAACACTGAAGCTTTCTTT. Its protein is CASSFRRVNTEAFF.

The chain employs TRBV7-3 and TRBJ2-7, with 14 bases aligning to TRBD2. The CDR3 has 13 amino acids. Germline CDR1 reads SGHTA; CDR2 reads FQGTGA. The V gene end was trimmed by 2 bases and the J gene end by 13 bases; junction bases not matched to a gene: 4. CDR3 in DNA: TGTGCCAGCAGCTTAGGGGGACTAGCGGGAGTCTACTTC. This gives the protein CASSLGGLAGVYF. The whole variable domain, filled in from reference TRBV7-3 and TRBJ2-7, reads GAGVSQTPSNKVTEKGKYVELRCDPISGHTALYWYRQSLGQGPEFLIYFQGTGAADDSGLPNDRFFAVRPEGSVSTLKIQRTERGDSAVYLCASSLGGLAGVYFGPGTRLTVT.

The genes are TRBV21-1 and TRBJ2-1; TRBD2, the table's D call, was not compared with the DNA. TRBV21-1 constitutes a pseudogene. The CDR3 extends over 22 amino acids. The CDR3 region has the DNA TGCCCCAGCAGCACACGGGGGGGCCAGACTCGCGGGGGGGAGAGCTCCTACAATGAGCAGTTCTTC. It encodes CPSSTRGGQTRGGESSYNEQFF.

This rearrangement joins TRBV29-1 to TRBJ2-3; D is uncertain. Germline V CDR1 and CDR2: SQVTM, ANQGSEA. Trimming pared 0 bases from V and 3 bases from J, leaving 13 bases between. The CDR3 spans 15 residues. The CDR3 region has the DNA TGCAGCGTTGAAGACGATCGAGTCTATACAGATACGCAGTATTTT. Its protein product is CSVEDDRVYTDTQYF.

This chain links TRBV9 with TRBJ2-3; TRBD1 is a possible D gene (6 bases). Germline-derived CDR1 and CDR2 are SGDLS and YYNGEE. Trimming stripped 4 bases from V and 4 bases from J, with 13 bases between. The CDR3 sequence is 14 residues long. This CDR3 is CASSPLRGSDTQYF. The CDR3 coding sequence is TGTGCCAGCAGCCCTCTTAGGGGGTCAGATACGCAGTATTTT.

This rearrangement joins TRBV4-3 to TRBJ1-5; the match to TRBD1 covers 10 bases. Germline CDR1 and CDR2: LGHNA and YSLEER. V shed 3 bases, J shed 6 bases, and the junction held 5 bases outside the gene matches. The CDR3 loop spans 15 amino acids. The CDR3 region has the DNA TGCGCCAGCAGCCAGGGGACAGGGGCTAGTCAGCCCCAGCATTTT. Amino acid sequence: CASSQGTGASQPQHF.

The V call is TRBV7-9, the J call TRBJ2-3; D unresolved. Germline loops: CDR1 SEHNR, CDR2 FQNEAQ (reference sequence). V lost 5 bases to trimming and J lost 5 bases, with 17 bases between them. The CDR3 is 15 residues long. This CDR3 reads CASSHARIPLDTQYF. In DNA, the CDR3 is TGTGCCAGCAGCCACGCCAGAATACCTTTAGATACGCAGTATTTT. Complete variable domain (other parts from reference TRBV7-9 and TRBJ2-3): DTGVSQNPRHKITKRGQNVTFRCDPISEHNRLYWYRQTLGQGPEFLTYFQNEAQLEKSRLLSDRFSAERPKGSFSTLEIQRTEQGDSAMYLCASSHARIPLDTQYFGPGTRLTVL.

The rearrangement joins TRBV4-2 to TRBJ1-6; D is undetermined. Germline V gene data show CDR1 as LGHNA and CDR2 as YNFKEQ. Trimming removed 0 bases at V and 10 bases at J, with 19 bases between. The CDR3 runs 17 residues. Written as DNA, the CDR3 is TGTGCCAGCAGCCAAGATCGGGAGTGGGGTGGGAGGTCACCCCTCCACTTT. This codes for CASSQDREWGGRSPLHF.

The chain couples TRBV11-2 to TRBJ2-7; D is unclear. V was pared by 2 bases and J by 0 bases, with 8 bases between. This CDR3 has 14 amino acids. Germline assignment: CDR1 SGHAT and CDR2 FQNNGV. As DNA, the CDR3 is TGTGCCAGCAGCTTATACTTCCGCTCCTACGAGCAGTACTTC. The encoded protein is CASSLYFRSYEQYF.

The gene calls are TRBV28 and TRBJ1-2; D unclear. Germline assignment: CDR1 MDHEN and CDR2 SYDVKM. V was shortened by 6 bases and J by 8 bases, with 13 bases between the two germline ends. This CDR3 has 12 residues. CDR3 nucleotide sequence: TGTGCCAGCAGGGGCCTGGGCGGGGGCTACACCTTC. Its translation is CASRGLGGGYTF.

The rearrangement uses TRBV19 and TRBJ2-7; TRBD2 might be the D (6 bases). V lost 6 bases and J 6 bases, leaving 12 bases between the germline ends. CDR3 length: 12 residues. In germline, CDR1 is LNHDA, CDR2 SQIVND (reference sequence). DNA of the CDR3: TGTGCCAGTAGCTCGGTGGGGGGCGAGCAGTACTTC. It yields the protein CASSSVGGEQYF.

In the case of this clone: Because the CDR3's place on the DNA is in doubt, the DNA is left out and the CDR3 is given as listed by TCRdb. The gene calls are TRBV28 and TRBJ1-2; the DNA was not used to check the table's D call, TRBD1. Germline values: CDR1 MDHEN, CDR2 SYDVKM. The CDR3 extends over 14 residues, inclusive of both ends. CDR3 residues: CASSFFGQGYGYTF.

This CDR3 reads CASSDTRNTEAFF. The DNA for the CDR3 is TGTGCCAGCAGTGACACCAGGAACACTGAAGCTTTCTTT. The chain has TRBV6-4 and TRBJ1-1; D is unresolved. This CDR3 comprises 13 residues. Per the germline V gene, CDR1 is MRHNA and CDR2 is SNTAGT. The germline V and J ends were trimmed by 2 bases and 1 base, with 5 bases remaining between them.

The chain uses TRBV9 and TRBJ1-1; D not resolved. The CDR3 consists of 14 residues. Looked up from germline, CDR1 is SGDLS and CDR2 is YYNGEE. Trimming pared 4 bases from V and 4 bases from J, leaving 14 bases between. CDR3 bases: TGTGCCAGCAGCCTTTCTGGGGAGGGCACTGAAGCTTTCTTT. Its protein is CASSLSGEGTEAFF.

The rearrangement uses TRBV3-1 (or the pseudogene TRBV3-2) and TRBJ1-5; 8 bases are a match to TRBD1. From germline, CDR1 is LGHDT and CDR2 YNNKEL (reference sequence). V lost 3 bases to trimming and J lost 10 bases; unmatched junction nucleotides: 11. The CDR3 covers 15 residues. CDR3 sequence (DNA): TGTGCCAGCAGCCAGGGGACAGGAGAACTAGGTCCCCAGCATTTT. Protein: CASSQGTGELGPQHF.

The rearrangement joins TRBV2 to TRBJ2-2, with D possibly TRBD2 on 6 matching bases. The CDR3 is 15 residues long. V was pared by 4 bases and J by 2 bases, with 11 bases between. CDR1 and CDR2 (germline): SNHLY, FYNNEI. The CDR3 loop reads CASSVTGVNTGELFF. CDR3 bases: TGTGCCAGCAGTGTGACGGGAGTTAACACCGGGGAGCTGTTTTTT.